This T cell receptor beta chain was recovered during a study of blood T cell repertoires in COVID-19. Looking at the study overall: COVID-19 samples, acute and convalescent, were from the United States, Italy and Spain.

Per the study methods: Reference gene primer amplification gave estimated nucleated cell counts. TCRdb's copy holds only in-frame clones and misses some; the assay was immunoSEQ multiplex PCR. V and J calls plus clone size are reproduced from that table; the DNA served to infer D and trimming. The sample includes around 340,000 clones, about 86% of them seen just once. Deletions cut 5 bases from V and 6 bases from J, with 14 bases between. CDR1 is SGHRS, CDR2 YFSETQ, per germline. The CDR3 has 14 residues. Adults between about 18 and 89 years of age took part from 24 US areas. The clonotype was recovered from a woman aged 40 to 50 with acute COVID-19. The chain recombines TRBV5-1 with TRBJ1-4; D is uncertain. The source material was PBMCs or T cells enriched from blood (not recorded which). The CDR3 sequence is CASRQVPRDEKLFF. In DNA form, the CDR3 reads TGCGCCAGCAGGCAGGTCCCGAGGGATGAAAAACTGTTTTTT.